Each of the 32 T cell receptor beta chains below was sequenced from the same sample in a study of blood T cell repertoires in COVID-19. The data were produced by immunoSEQ multiplex PCR, yet TCRdb's version contains in-frame clones alone and is incomplete. This table holds 210,000 or so clones, about four fifths found once. Sequences were obtained from peripheral blood. Receptors originate from a woman in her 70s with active or convalescent COVID-19.

The rearrangement uses TRBV7-6 and TRBJ2-2; 10 bases line up with TRBD1. V lost 5 bases to trimming and J lost 7 bases; unmatched junction nucleotides: 13. In germline, CDR1 is SGHVS, CDR2 FNYEAQ. The CDR3 totals 17 residues. CDR3 amino acids: CASSLMKTGGRDGELFF. For the CDR3, the DNA is TGTGCCAGCAGCCTCATGAAGACAGGGGGCAGGGACGGGGAGCTGTTTTTT.

The chain joins TRBV2 to TRBJ1-6, with TRBD1 identical over 9 bases. The V segment lost 6 bases and the J segment 13 bases; nucleotides outside the gene matches: 7. Germline CDR1 and CDR2: SNHLY and FYNNEI. There are 13 residues in the CDR3. This CDR3 is CASRRQGVGPLHF. CDR3 bases: TGTGCCAGCAGACGACAGGGGGTTGGTCCCCTCCACTTT.

This sequence joins TRBV6-5 and TRBJ2-3; D is perhaps TRBD2 (6 bases). The V and J ends lost 7 bases and 6 bases respectively, with 14 bases between them. Germline V gene data show CDR1 as MNHEY and CDR2 as SVGAGI. The CDR3 loop spans 13 amino acids. CDR3: CASTPEGRDTQYF. CDR3 bases: TGTGCCAGCACCCCCGAGGGGAGGGATACGCAGTATTTT.

CDR3 residues: CATSDPDTTQETQYF. The CDR3 DNA reads as TGTGCCACCAGTGACCCAGACACGACCCAAGAGACCCAGTACTTC. This chain links TRBV24-1 with TRBJ2-5; no definite D call. The CDR3 runs 15 residues. The ends were cut back, 4 bases at V and 1 base at J, with 12 bases in the middle. Germline V CDR1 and CDR2: KGHDR, SFDVKD.

There are a few counts of this clone. J is TRBJ2-2 and V is TRBV9, with TRBD2 as a possible D gene (6 bases). Looked up from germline, CDR1 is SGDLS and CDR2 is YYNGEE. Trimming pared 4 bases from V and 5 bases from J, leaving 18 bases between. This CDR3 has 16 residues. The CDR3, as DNA: TGTGCCAGCAGCCCTCGAACCGAGGCGGGGACCGGGGAGCTGTTTTTT. This translates into CASSPRTEAGTGELFF.

V and J are TRBV7-9 and TRBJ1-2; D perhaps matches TRBD1 (5 bases). CDR1 and CDR2 (germline): SEHNR, FQNEAQ (reference sequence). The germline V and J ends were trimmed by 3 bases and 2 bases, with 7 bases remaining between them. The CDR3 consists of 13 residues. The CDR3 DNA reads as TGTGCCAGCAGCTTGACAGAAAACTATGGCTACACCTTC. This translates into CASSLTENYGYTF.

Only one count was recorded for this clone. The rearrangement uses TRBV2 and TRBJ2-2; 7 positions agree with TRBD2. J gave up 6 bases and V 7 bases, and 11 bases lay outside the gene matches. This CDR3 is 15 amino acids long. Germline lookup yields CDR1 SNHLY and CDR2 FYNNEI. CDR3: CASKGSGTGAGELFF. CDR3 in DNA: TGTGCCAGCAAAGGGAGCGGGACGGGGGCCGGGGAGCTGTTTTTT.

The J gene is TRBJ2-2, the V gene TRBV6-4; weak D call: TRBD1 (6 bases). Germline V gene sequence: CDR1 MRHNA, CDR2 SNTAGT. The CDR3 sequence is 13 residues long. The V gene lost 3 bases and the J gene lost 6 bases, with 8 bases spanning the gap. CDR3 in amino acids: CASSEQGSGELFF. The CDR3 coding sequence is TGTGCCAGCAGTGAACAGGGTTCCGGGGAGCTGTTTTTT.

The DNA of the CDR3 is TGTGCCAGCAGCAGCTACCTAGCGGGGAAAGGGAATGAGCAGTTCTTC. Encoded protein: CASSSYLAGKGNEQFF. The rearrangement links TRBV5-6 to TRBJ2-1, with 9 bases matching TRBD2. V was pared by 4 bases and J by 7 bases, with 12 bases of the junction left unmatched. Germline-derived CDR1 and CDR2 are SGHDT and YYEEEE. This CDR3 is built from 16 residues.

This clone was recorded many times. This chain links TRBV7-8 with TRBJ1-5, with 7 bases fitting TRBD1. Germline V gives CDR1 SGHVS, CDR2 FQNEAQ. This CDR3 comprises 13 residues. The V and J ends lost 2 bases and 7 bases, in that order; junction bases with no gene match: 2. CDR3 protein: CASSLRQGQPQHF. DNA for the CDR3: TGTGCCAGCAGCTTACGACAGGGCCAGCCCCAGCATTTT.

Worth noting for this clone: The sample holds other DNA sequences that translate to the same CDR3. The chain recombines TRBV5-1 with TRBJ2-1; TRBD1 matches 8 bases. The J segment lost 3 bases and the V segment lost 4 bases, leaving 6 bases of the junction unmatched. The CDR3 is 15 residues long. Germline loops: CDR1 SGHRS, CDR2 YFSETQ. The CDR3 region has the DNA TGCGCCAGCAGCGTATCCGGGACAGGCTACAATGAGCAGTTCTTC. Translation: CASSVSGTGYNEQFF. Full variable domain (remainder filled in from reference TRBV5-1 and TRBJ2-1): KAGVTQTPRYLIKTRGQQVTLSCSPISGHRSVSWYQQTPGQGLQFLFEYFSETQRNKGNFPGRFSGRQFSNSRSEMNVSTLELGDSALYLCASSVSGTGYNEQFFGPGTRLTVL.

This clone appeared once. The V and J genes are TRBV3-1 (or the pseudogene TRBV3-2) and TRBJ2-3, with a tentative D call TRBD1 (7 bases). V was trimmed by 4 bases and J by 4 bases, leaving 12 bases between them. Germline loops: CDR1 LGHDT, CDR2 YNNKEL (reference sequence). The CDR3 is 14 residues long. CDR3 sequence reads: CASSRGTVADTQYF. In DNA form, the CDR3 reads TGTGCCAGCAGCCGCGGGACAGTTGCAGATACGCAGTATTTT.

The chain employs TRBV6-1 and TRBJ1-1; D unclear. CDR3 size: 14 residues. Per the germline V gene, CDR1 is MNHNS and CDR2 is SASEGT. The germline V and J ends were trimmed by 1 base and 0 bases, with 6 bases remaining between them. The CDR3, as DNA: TGTGCCAGCAGTGAAGGACGGGTGAACACTGAAGCTTTCTTT. Translation gives CASSEGRVNTEAFF.

This clone has only one observation. The chain employs TRBV9 and TRBJ1-2; TRBD1 matches 10 bases. J was trimmed by 4 bases and V by 4 bases; bases with no gene match: 10. CDR3 length equals 16 residues. Germline CDR1 is SGDLS and CDR2 is YYNGEE. The CDR3 nucleotides read TGTGCCAGCAGCACAACCGGGACAGGGGCTTCCTATGGCTACACCTTC. Amino acids: CASSTTGTGASYGYTF.

CDR3 region: CATQRSLNQPQHF. As DNA, the CDR3 is TGTGCCACCCAACGTTCCCTAAATCAGCCCCAGCATTTT. This chain uses TRBV12-3 or TRBV12-4 with TRBJ1-5; D gene unclear. The CDR3 has 13 residues. Trimming removed 10 bases from V and 4 bases from J, with 14 bases in between.

This clone occurred a few times. The V and J genes are TRBV21-1 and TRBJ1-6. TRBV21-1 represents a pseudogene. CDR3 size: 17 residues. CDR3 protein: CASSKASLSSYNSPLHF. DNA of the CDR3: TGTGCCAGCAGCAAAGCAAGCTTGAGCTCCTATAATTCACCCCTCCACTTT.

Comment on this clone: Other DNA sequences in the sample encode the same CDR3. V usage is TRBV4-1 and J usage is TRBJ1-2, with a weak D call TRBD1 (6 bases). V was cut by 3 bases and J by 3 bases, with 11 bases left in between. CDR1 is MGHRA, CDR2 YSYEKL, per germline. This CDR3 has 14 amino acids. CDR3 residues: CASSQGAGDYGYTF. CDR3 nucleotides: TGCGCCAGCAGCCAGGGGGCAGGGGACTATGGCTACACCTTC.

V is TRBV30 and J is TRBJ2-3; 14 bases agree with TRBD2. Germline V gives CDR1 GTSNPN, CDR2 SVGIG (reference sequence). The CDR3 runs to 17 residues. Germline trimming cut 4 bases from V and 6 bases from J; bases unmatched to any gene: 12. The CDR3 DNA follows: TGTGCCTGGACTCAACTCTGGACTAGCGGGAGGCCCGATACGCAGTATTTT. It translates to CAWTQLWTSGRPDTQYF.

The V call is TRBV29-1, the J call TRBJ1-2, with unresolved D. Per the germline V gene, CDR1 is SQVTM and CDR2 is ANQGSEA. The CDR3 consists of 14 residues. The ends were cut back, 4 bases at V and 1 base at J, with 13 bases in the middle. The CDR3, as DNA: TGCAGCGTTGCTAATTCGGGTGGTAACTATGGCTACACCTTC. It codes for CSVANSGGNYGYTF.

This clone came up once. The chain employs TRBV6-5 and TRBJ2-5; TRBD1 might be the D (6 bases). The CDR3 contains 14 residues. From germline, CDR1 is MNHEY and CDR2 SVGAGI. V was pared by 6 bases and J by 6 bases, with 17 bases between. The CDR3 loop reads CASSGTGRLKTQYF. CDR3 nucleotides: TGTGCCAGCAGCGGTACAGGGAGATTGAAGACCCAGTACTTC.

DNA for the CDR3: TGTGCCAGCTCCCAGAGTTGGGAGGGTGAAGCTTTCTTT. Translation gives CASSQSWEGEAFF. The chain joins TRBV18 to TRBJ1-1; no clear D. Germline V gene data show CDR1 as KGHSH and CDR2 as LQKENI. Trimming stripped 6 bases from V and 7 bases from J, with 15 bases between. This CDR3 contains 13 residues. The full variable domain, with the rest looked up from reference TRBV18 and TRBJ1-1, is NAGVMQNPRHLVRRRGQEARLRCSPMKGHSHVYWYRQLPEEGLKFMVYLQKENIIDESGMPKERFSAEFPKEGPSILRIQQVVRGDSAAYFCASSQSWEGEAFFGQGTRLTVV.

Remarks on this clone: The junction departs from the called germline gene at one end, perhaps through a read error. In DNA, the CDR3 is TGTGCCAGCAGCCAAGATAAAGGAGCTTACACTGAGCAGTTCTTC. Protein: CASSQDKGAYTEQFF. This sequence joins TRBV3-1 (or the pseudogene TRBV3-2) and TRBJ2-1; D unclear. Germline CDR1 LGHDT, CDR2 YNNKEL (reference sequence). The CDR3 extends over 15 amino acids.

This chain links TRBV5-4 with TRBJ1-6; tentatively, D is TRBD1 (6 bases). The V and J ends lost 2 bases and 7 bases respectively, with 10 bases between them. This CDR3 is built from 14 residues. Germline V CDR1 and CDR2: SGHNT, YYREEE (reference sequence). CDR3 bases: TGTGCCAGCAGCTTCGGCAGGGGAAATTCACCCCTCCACTTT. Translating gives CASSFGRGNSPLHF.

The CDR3 protein is CASSAVTGGRSGEKLFF. The CDR3 DNA reads TGTGCCAGCAGCGCGGTGACAGGGGGAAGGAGTGGTGAAAAACTGTTTTTT. The genes are TRBV9 and TRBJ1-4, with TRBD1 identical over 9 bases. The length of the CDR3 is 17 residues. Per germline, CDR1 SGDLS and CDR2 YYNGEE. J was trimmed by 7 bases and V by 3 bases; bases with no gene match: 13.

The chain couples TRBV5-1 to TRBJ2-5; D ambiguous. The CDR3 has 13 residues. Looked up from germline, CDR1 is SGHRS and CDR2 is YFSETQ. The ends were cut back, 4 bases at V and 4 bases at J, with 11 bases in the middle. The CDR3 coding sequence is TGCGCCAGCAGCCAGGAAAGAGCAGAGACCCAGTACTTC. It yields the protein CASSQERAETQYF.

The chain couples TRBV6-5 to TRBJ1-5; D possibly corresponds to TRBD1 (5 bases). The CDR3 contains 13 residues. Looked up from germline, CDR1 is MNHEY and CDR2 is SVGAGI. V was cut by 6 bases and J by 7 bases, with 13 bases left in between. The CDR3 DNA is TGTGCCAGCAGCATCGGAAGGGGACAGCCCCAGCATTTT. It encodes CASSIGRGQPQHF.

V usage is TRBV5-1 and J usage is TRBJ2-1; 7 positions agree with TRBD1. The length of the CDR3 is 14 residues. V shed 7 bases and J 7 bases; nucleotides not matched to a gene: 11. Germline V CDR1 and CDR2: SGHRS, YFSETQ. The CDR3 DNA sequence: TGCGCCAGCGGGGACAGAGGAAGGACGAATGAGCAGTTCTTC. This gives the protein CASGDRGRTNEQFF.

The chain employs TRBV27 and TRBJ1-1; tentative D call: TRBD1 (6 bases). V lost 8 bases and J 0 bases, leaving 13 bases between the germline ends. This CDR3 region has 14 residues. CDR1 is MNHEY, CDR2 SMNVEV, per germline (reference sequence). The CDR3 DNA is TGTGCCAGCCGTGAGACAGGTATGAACACTGAAGCTTTCTTT. It translates to CASRETGMNTEAFF.

The genes are TRBV7-9 and TRBJ2-3; 10 bases match TRBD2. CDR1 and CDR2 from the germline V gene are SEHNR and FQNEAQ (reference sequence). V lost 5 bases to trimming and J lost 4 bases; unmatched junction nucleotides: 15. The CDR3 spans 18 residues. DNA for the CDR3: TGTGCCAGCAGCCCCGCTAGCGGGAGAAGAGGGGCCGCAGATACGCAGTATTTT. Its protein product is CASSPASGRRGAADTQYF.

This rearrangement joins TRBV28 to TRBJ2-6; D ambiguous. Germline assignment: CDR1 MDHEN and CDR2 SYDVKM. Trimming shortened V by 3 bases and J by 0 bases, and 9 bases separated the two germline ends. There are 16 residues in the CDR3. CDR3 in DNA: TGTGCCAGCAGTTTTAGACTCTTCTCTGGGGCCAACGTCCTGACTTTC. Translation: CASSFRLFSGANVLTF.

This chain connects TRBV11-2 to TRBJ2-5; D is possibly TRBD2 (6 bases). The CDR3 contains 16 residues. Germline V gives CDR1 SGHAT, CDR2 FQNNGV. Trimming removed 0 bases from V and 5 bases from J, with 16 bases in between. The CDR3 DNA is TGTGCCAGCAGCTTAGATAGACCTAGCCGGGGGGAGACCCAGTACTTC. This gives the protein CASSLDRPSRGETQYF.

The chain recombines TRBV3-1 (or the pseudogene TRBV3-2) with TRBJ2-5; D not resolved. This CDR3 contains 14 residues. Germline CDR1 is LGHDT and CDR2 is YNNKEL (reference sequence). V lost 6 bases to trimming and J lost 1 base, with 12 bases between them. The CDR3, as DNA: TGTGCCAGCAGGCGGCTAGTGGGCCAAGAGACCCAGTACTTC. It encodes CASRRLVGQETQYF.